This TCR beta chain came from a study of PD-1 blockade in classical Hodgkin lymphoma. Study overall: Every 2 weeks, patients had 3 mg/kg nivolumab intravenously.

Assay used: immunoSEQ multiplex PCR; TCRdb lists only in-frame clones, some missing. Of under 45,000 clones listed, 66% are singletons. Study findings and constraints: At C4D1, TCR diversity had climbed significantly for CD4+ cells, though not for CD8+ cells. The authors have not defined what causes the repertoire differences, possibly disease activity or prior therapy. Complete responders showed a baseline diversity that resembled the diversity of newly diagnosed patients.

V lost 4 bases and J 0 bases, leaving 10 bases between the germline ends. The length of the CDR3 is 14 residues. Germline V lookup: CDR1 LNHNV, CDR2 YYDKDF (reference sequence). Time point meaning: cycle 4 day 1 (C4D1), after around six weeks of nivolumab. Each patient experienced a relapse that followed autologous stem cell transplantation, and brentuximab vedotin exposure varied. This clone was observed once. What it binds is not known. The clonotype originates from a human donor with classical Hodgkin lymphoma. Sequencing was performed on peripheral blood mononuclear cells (PBMCs), taken before the fourth cycle of nivolumab. The J gene is TRBJ2-7, the V gene TRBV15; no clear D. In DNA form, the CDR3 reads TGTGCCACCAGCAAGGATGTTCACTCCTACGAGCAGTACTTC. It yields the protein CATSKDVHSYEQYF.